These T cell receptor beta chains were read from a single sample in a study of memory CD4+ T cells and cytomegalovirus serostatus. The repertoire was sequenced with immunoSEQ multiplex PCR; TCRdb's copy has only in-frame clones and lacks some. The sample includes some 95,000 clones, over 70% seen only once; the top ten take 3.6%. The material sequenced was memory CD4+ T cells from blood. The receptor source for this set is an adult in good health and CMV-seropositive. Both conserved end residues are part of each CDR3. D genes are given only for firm matches. Expanded clones get a size class; other rows say once, few or many, or leave the size out.

>.|TRBV30|TRBJ2-3|.
TGTGCCTGGGGCAGGGTAACAGATACGCAGTATTTT
CAWGRVTDTQYF
>.|TRBV2|TRBJ1-1|.
TGTGCCAGCAGTGAAGGGGGGGGAAGGGCTGAAGCTTTCTTT
CASSEGGGRAEAFF
>TRBD1|TRBV7-2|TRBJ2-7|.
TGTGCCAGCAGCCCACGGACAGGGCCGTACGAGCAGTACTTC
CASSPRTGPYEQYF
>TRBD2|TRBV11-3|TRBJ2-1|.
TGTGCCAGCAGCCTTAGCGGGGGGACGTGGGATGAGCAGTTCTTC
CASSLSGGTWDEQFF
>.|TRBV7-6|TRBJ2-2|.
TGTGCCAGCAGCCTGCAAGCACAAGGGAACGGGGAGCTGTTTTTT
CASSLQAQGNGELFF
>TRBD1|TRBV2|TRBJ2-7|few
TGTGCCAGCAGGTCAGACAGGGACGGGGAGCAGTACTTC
CASRSDRDGEQYF
>.|TRBV6-5|TRBJ1-5|few
TGTGCCAGCAGTTCAGGAGGGCAGCCCCAGCATTTT
CASSSGGQPQHF
>TRBD2|TRBV4-2|TRBJ2-3|.
TGTGCCAGCAGCCAAAACCTACAGACTAGCGGCAGCACAGATACGCAGTATTTT
CASSQNLQTSGSTDTQYF
>.|TRBV29-1|TRBJ2-3|.
TGCAGCGTTGTAGTGACCTTGAGCACAGATACGCAGTATTTT
CSVVVTLSTDTQYF
>TRBD2|TRBV29-1|TRBJ2-1|.
TGCAGCGTTGAAGGACTAGCGGGAGGGCGAGGTGAGCAGTTCTTC
CSVEGLAGGRGEQFF
>.|TRBV5-4|TRBJ2-2|.
TGTGCCAGCAGGGGGGCGGGGGCATTCACCGGGGAGCTGTTTTTT
CASRGAGAFTGELFF
>.|TRBV5-1|TRBJ2-1|few
TGCGCCAGCAGCTTGAGGGGGGTAGTGTACAATGAGCAGTTCTTC
CASSLRGVVYNEQFF
>TRBD2|TRBV6-9|TRBJ2-1|.
TGTGCCAGCCCTACCTCGGGAGGGCCTACGGATGAGCAGTTCTTC
CASPTSGGPTDEQFF
>.|TRBV28|TRBJ1-5|few
TGTGCCAGCAGTTTTTCCCAGGGCCTAGGGTCCTTGAATCAGCCCCAGCATTTT
CASSFSQGLGSLNQPQHF
>.|TRBV6-5|TRBJ1-5|.
TGTGCCAGCAGGGGTAGAGGGGGGAGAAATCAGCCCCAGCATTTT
CASRGRGGRNQPQHF
>.|TRBV4-2|TRBJ2-3|once
TGTGCCAGCAGCCAAGATGGGGCCGGAGGGGGAGATACGCAGTATTTT
CASSQDGAGGGDTQYF
>TRBD2|TRBV10-3|TRBJ2-3|few
TGTGCCACCCAGCGGGAGATCATATCAGATACGCAGTATTTT
CATQREIISDTQYF
>TRBD1|TRBV28|TRBJ1-2|.
TGTGCCAGCAGAGGAACAGGGGAGAGCTATGGCTACACCTTC
CASRGTGESYGYTF